The clone carrying this T cell receptor beta chain was observed a handful of times. Its antigen is still unknown. The data derive from a study of T cell repertoires in cytomegalovirus infection. Via MiXCR, TCRdb re-called the reads, giving one row per CDR3 protein. The sample comprises 300,000 to 400,000 distinct CDR3 sequences, around 9.5% of which are singletons, and roughly 4% rests with the top ten. Notes on the study in general: Frequencies of public TCR beta families were cumulated, and this identified carriers of CMV plus the relevant HLA. Ex vivo responses were dominated by HLA-C-restricted CMV-specific TCR beta clonotypes.

CDR1 SGHTA and CDR2 FQGNSA come from the germline V gene. The CDR3 has 15 residues. Trimming at V came to 5 bases and at J to 1 base, leaving 5 bases not matched to a gene. The receptor's source is a human donor in good health (CMV status not recorded). Some clones in this sample may be carry-over from other donors' samples. The chain recombines TRBV7-2 with TRBJ2-3; 8 nucleotides match TRBD2. Sequencing input: PBMCs. Written as DNA, the CDR3 is TGTGCCAGCAGCCGAGCGGGAGCAGGCACAGATACGCAGTATTTT. It codes for CASSRAGAGTDTQYF.